One sample yielded the 7 T cell receptor beta chains listed below, sequenced in a study of neurological immune-mediated disorders. In TCRdb, the 5' RACE reads were re-called with MiXCR into one record per CDR3 protein. This table holds tens of thousands of distinct CDR3 sequences, 3% to 3.5% found once. The sequenced sample consisted of PBMCs. The receptors come from a man aged 40-49 years with multiple sclerosis.

This clonotype was seen many times. The V call is TRBV7-2, the J call TRBJ1-3; D unresolved. The germline gives CDR1 SGHTA, CDR2 FQGNSA. V lost 1 base to trimming and J lost 2 bases, with 6 bases between them. This CDR3 spans 14 amino acids. The chain's CDR3 is CASSLVRTGNTIYF. The CDR3 nucleotides read TGTGCCAGCAGCTTAGTTCGTACTGGAAACACCATATATTTT.

Ten or more counts support this clonotype. The V gene is TRBV5-1, the J gene TRBJ1-3, with 7 bases identical to TRBD1. Trimming took 4 bases from V and 0 from J; bases not matched to a gene: 4. The CDR3 length is 15 residues. The germline gives CDR1 SGHRS, CDR2 YFSETQ. CDR3 sequence reads: CASSRDSSSGNTIYF. CDR3 nucleotide sequence: TGCGCCAGCAGCCGGGACAGCAGCTCTGGAAACACCATATATTTT.

Concerning this clonotype: This may arise from a read error, as a much more abundant clone is one base away. This rearrangement joins TRBV14 to TRBJ1-1; D is ambiguous. Between the trimmed V and J ends, which lost 5 bases and 6 bases, there was a span of 13 bases. The CDR3 loop spans 13 amino acids. Germline V gene sequence: CDR1 SGHDN, CDR2 FVKESK. This chain's CDR3 is CASSSTTGAEAFF. CDR3 sequence (DNA): TGTGCCAGCAGCTCTACGACCGGGGCTGAAGCTTTCTTT.

This clonotype was observed at least ten times. The chain recombines TRBV12-3 or TRBV12-4 with TRBJ1-2; weak D call: TRBD1 (5 bases). The CDR3 is 15 residues long. Trimming stripped 3 bases from V and 6 bases from J, with 17 bases between. The chain's CDR3 is CASSLGPGREDGYTF. The CDR3 DNA reads TGTGCCAGCAGTTTGGGTCCGGGCAGGGAGGATGGCTACACCTTC.

Ten or more counts support this clonotype. This CDR3 is CASSLDFGAVGSGNTIYF. The CDR3 DNA reads as TGTGCCAGCAGCTTAGACTTCGGGGCGGTAGGATCTGGAAACACCATATATTTT. The chain recombines TRBV7-2 with TRBJ1-3; D possibly corresponds to TRBD1 (5 bases). Germline V CDR1 and CDR2: SGHTA, FQGNSA. CDR3 length equals 18 residues. The V end was cut by 1 base, the J end by 1 base, with 17 bases between.

This clonotype was counted at least ten times. This sequence joins TRBV20-1 and TRBJ2-3, with 9 bases lining up with TRBD2. J gave up 5 bases and V 3 bases, and 15 bases lay outside the gene matches. The germline gives CDR1 DFQATT, CDR2 SNEGSKA (reference sequence). The CDR3 is 17 amino acids. CDR3 sequence reads: CSASPPLGGGVGDTQYF. The CDR3 nucleotides are TGCAGTGCTAGCCCCCCCTTGGGCGGGGGGGTTGGAGATACGCAGTATTTT.

There are many counts of this clonotype. The chain links TRBV5-1 to TRBJ1-6, with 10 bases identical to TRBD1. The CDR3 sequence is 18 residues long. Looked up from germline, CDR1 is SGHRS and CDR2 is YFSETQ. After removal of 2 bases from V and 10 bases from J, the junction contained 15 bases not matched to a gene. The CDR3 is CASSFGQLRQGARSPLHF. For the CDR3, the DNA is TGCGCCAGCAGCTTCGGCCAGCTTCGACAGGGGGCTCGGTCACCCCTCCACTTT.